These T cell receptor beta chains were read from a single sample in a study of radiotherapy plus CTLA-4 blockade in lung cancer. Measured with immunoSEQ multiplex PCR; TCRdb has only the in-frame clones, and not every one. The profile shows over 70,000 clones, about 90% of them singletons. Sequences were derived from peripheral blood, sampled from a patient treated with radiotherapy plus ipilimumab. All receptors come from a human donor with non-small cell lung cancer who had a partial response to radiotherapy plus ipilimumab. Each CDR3 is given with its conserved first and last residue. D genes are given only for firm matches. Where a row states a size, it is once, few, many or the class of an expanded clone; other rows omit it.

TRBD1	TRBV5-4	-	TRBJ1-4	TGTGCCAGCAGCTTGGCCGGTTACAGGGGGCGGGATGAAAAACTGTTTTTT	CASSLAGYRGRDEKLFF
-	TRBV30	-	TRBJ1-1	TGTGCCTGGAGGAAGCAGGGGAACACTGAAGCTTTCTTT	CAWRKQGNTEAFF
-	TRBV7-2	-	TRBJ2-5	TGTGCCAGCAGGGGAGGAGGGCAAGAGACCCAGTACTTC	CASRGGGQETQYF
TRBD2	TRBV10-3	-	TRBJ2-7	TGTGCCATCAGTGAGCCACAACAATCCGGGACTAGCGGGAGAGGGAACCCCTACGAGCAGTACTTC	CAISEPQQSGTSGRGNPYEQYF
-	TRBV19	-	TRBJ1-1	TGTGCCAGTAGTACAAGCCCCGAGGGAGGTGAGACTGAAGCTTTCTTT	CASSTSPEGGETEAFF
TRBD2	TRBV7-2	-	TRBJ2-5	TGTGCCAGCAGCCCCAGACTAGCGGGAGCGGAGACCCAGTACTTC	CASSPRLAGAETQYF
-	TRBV7-2	-	TRBJ2-5	TGTGCCAGCAGCTTAGCCGTTGAGACCCAGTACTTC	CASSLAVETQYF
-	TRBV6-6	-	TRBJ1-1	TGTGCCAGCAGGGGGACTGAAACCACTGAAGCTTTCTTT	CASRGTETTEAFF
-	TRBV6-4	-	TRBJ1-1	TGTGCCAGCAGTGTGGAGCCGAAGCTTGAAGCTTTCTTT	CASSVEPKLEAFF
-	TRBV28	once	TRBJ1-3	TGTGCCAGCAGTTTCCAGGGCGGCTCTGGAAACACCATATATTTT	CASSFQGGSGNTIYF
TRBD1	TRBV28	-	TRBJ1-1	TGTGCCAGCAGTCCGGGACAGGGAGGAACTGAAGCTTTCTTT	CASSPGQGGTEAFF
-	TRBV5-6	-	TRBJ1-5	TGTGCCAGCAGCTTGGACAGGAATCAGCCCCAGCATTTT	CASSLDRNQPQHF
-	TRBV19	-	TRBJ2-1	TGTGCCAGTAGTCCTATTGGGGGGGAGCAGTTCTTC	CASSPIGGEQFF
-	TRBV7-9	-	TRBJ2-1	TGTGCCAGCAGCCGGGAGAACTCAGTCAATGAGCAGTTCTTC	CASSRENSVNEQFF
-	TRBV7-9	-	TRBJ1-4	TGTGCCAGCAGCTTATCCTCGACAGAAAAACTGTTTTTT	CASSLSSTEKLFF
-	TRBV28	-	TRBJ2-3	TGTGCCAGCAGTTTCCAGGGGAGCACAGATACGCAGTATTTT	CASSFQGSTDTQYF
-	TRBV28	-	TRBJ2-5	TGTGCCAGCAGTTCCTCTCAGGGGACGGAGACCCAGTACTTC	CASSSSQGTETQYF
TRBD1	TRBV29-1	-	TRBJ2-3	TGCAGCGTTGAGAAGTTCGGACAGGGTACTAGCACAGATACGCAGTATTTT	CSVEKFGQGTSTDTQYF
-	TRBV6-1	-	TRBJ1-6	TGTGCCAGCAGTATGGGTAGGGGCGATAATTCACCCCTCCACTTT	CASSMGRGDNSPLHF
TRBD1	TRBV19	-	TRBJ2-5	TGTGCCACCTCCGGGACAGCTCAAGAGACCCAGTACTTC	CATSGTAQETQYF
-	TRBV7-6	few	TRBJ2-7	TGTGCCAGCAGCCAGGAACAGGGGGGGGAGCAGTACTTC	CASSQEQGGEQYF
-	TRBV6-1	-	TRBJ1-2	TGTGCCAGCAGTGAAGGACAGCCCGTATATGGCTACACCTTC	CASSEGQPVYGYTF
-	TRBV5-4	-	TRBJ2-7	TGTGCCAGCAGCTTCAGACAGGACCTAGACGAGCAGTACTTC	CASSFRQDLDEQYF
TRBD2	TRBV18	-	TRBJ2-1	TGTGCCAGCTCACTCTACACCTCTAGCGGGAGTCATAATGAGCAGTTCTTC	CASSLYTSSGSHNEQFF
-	TRBV15	-	TRBJ1-1	TGTGCCACCAGCAGAGATGGGACATCTAGGACTGAAGCTTTCTTT	CATSRDGTSRTEAFF
-	TRBV2	-	TRBJ1-1	TGTGCCAGCACCGGAGCTCGGGGTACTGAAGCTTTCTTT	CASTGARGTEAFF
-	TRBV25-1	-	TRBJ1-1	TGTGCCAGCAAAGGACATCTGAACACTGAAGCTTTCTTT	CASKGHLNTEAFF
TRBD1	TRBV7-2	few	TRBJ1-1	TGTGCCAGCAGCGCCGACAGGGGAGCCACTGAAGCTTTCTTT	CASSADRGATEAFF
-	TRBV7-3	-	TRBJ1-1	TGTGCCAGCAGCGATACAGGTAACACTGAAGCTTTCTTT	CASSDTGNTEAFF
TRBD1	TRBV6-5	-	TRBJ1-1	TGTGCCAGCAGATTCGATTTCAGGGGGGACACTGAAGCTTTCTTT	CASRFDFRGDTEAFF
TRBD2	TRBV28	-	TRBJ2-5	TGTGCCAGTGTCAGCGGGAGAGAAGAGACCCAGTACTTC	CASVSGREETQYF
-	TRBV7-3	-	TRBJ1-6	TGTGCCAGCAGCTCCGGAGCAAGGGGGTATAATTCACCCCTCCACTTT	CASSSGARGYNSPLHF
TRBD2	TRBV2	-	TRBJ2-1	TGTGCCAGCAGGGGTTCGACTAGCGCTGAGCAGTTCTTC	CASRGSTSAEQFF
-	TRBV15	-	TRBJ1-5	TGTGCCACCAGCGAACAGTCCAATCAGCCCCAGCATTTT	CATSEQSNQPQHF
-	TRBV6-1	once	TRBJ2-7	TGTGCCAGCACTCCGGTGGACAGACCCTACGAGCAGTACTTC	CASTPVDRPYEQYF
-	TRBV28	few	TRBJ1-1	TGTGCCAGCAGTCCGGACAGTCTCGGCACTGAAGCTTTCTTT	CASSPDSLGTEAFF
TRBD2	TRBV5-1	few	TRBJ2-7	TGCGCCAGCACCTCGTCAGCGGGAGCAGCCTACGAGCAGTACTTC	CASTSSAGAAYEQYF